The 27 T cell receptor beta chains given below trace back to one sample, sequenced in a study of beta chain features in type 1 diabetes. The investigators reverse transcribed all of the isolated RNA, so they sequenced expressed TCRB transcripts. TCRdb's copy holds only in-frame clones and misses some; the assay was immunoSEQ multiplex PCR. The data hold fewer than 900,000 clones, with 17% observed a single time. Sequences were obtained from naive CD4+ T cells from blood. The receptors were gathered from a woman aged 18-30 years in good health.

Turning to this clone: The DNA is omitted, as the CDR3 cannot be located on it reliably, and the CDR3 follows TCRdb's listing. V usage is TRBV23-1 and J usage is TRBJ2-2; no check of the table's D call, TRBD2, against the DNA was made. TRBV23-1 is sorted into the ORF group, with uncertain function. 18 amino acids form the CDR3, both terminal residues included. The CDR3: CASPDRGAVTFRMGSCFF.

This chain links TRBV11-1 with TRBJ2-7; the match to TRBD1 covers 9 bases. The CDR3 length is 17 residues. Germline V gene sequence: CDR1 SGHAT, CDR2 FQDESV (reference sequence). The trim removed 5 bases at V and 5 bases at J, leaving 16 bases unmatched. DNA for the CDR3: TGTGCCAGCAGCCCCGGAATGGCGGGACAGGGTTCACACGAGCAGTACTTC. Residues: CASSPGMAGQGSHEQYF. The whole variable domain, filled in from reference TRBV11-1 and TRBJ2-7, reads EAEVAQSPRYKITEKSQAVAFWCDPISGHATLYWYRQILGQGPELLVQFQDESVVDDSQLPKDRFSAERLKGVDSTLKIQPAELGDSAMYLCASSPGMAGQGSHEQYFGPGTRLTVT.

The chain employs TRBV7-9 and TRBJ2-5; D ambiguous. Trimming cost V 5 bases and J 9 bases, with 16 bases left between them. Germline CDR1 reads SEHNR; CDR2 reads FQNEAQ (reference sequence). The CDR3 has 13 residues. The CDR3 region is CASSRPNALAQYF. The CDR3 nucleotides are TGTGCCAGCAGCCGACCGAACGCGCTGGCCCAGTACTTC.

The J gene is TRBJ2-5, the V gene TRBV19; D remains ambiguous. The CDR3 is 13 amino acids. Germline CDR1 is LNHDA and CDR2 is SQIVND (reference sequence). Between the trimmed V and J ends, which lost 5 bases and 1 base, there was a span of 8 bases. The DNA for the CDR3 is TGTGCCAGTAGTGAGAACGTCCAAGAGACCCAGTACTTC. Amino acid sequence: CASSENVQETQYF.

The V and J genes are TRBV6-5 and TRBJ2-1; no clear D gene. Trimming cost V 3 bases and J 7 bases, with 19 bases left between them. CDR1 is MNHEY, CDR2 SVGAGI, per germline. CDR3 length equals 16 residues. The CDR3 region has the DNA TGTGCCAGCAGTTATCAGGAGCCGTCCTTTTCGAATGAGCAGTTCTTC. Its protein is CASSYQEPSFSNEQFF.

This clone was detected a few times. This chain uses TRBV4-2 with TRBJ2-6; no clear D. From germline, CDR1 is LGHNA and CDR2 YNFKEQ. This CDR3 spans 16 amino acids. Trimming took 2 bases from V and 0 from J, leaving 8 bases between them. CDR3: CASSQPGDSGANVLTF. The DNA of the CDR3 is TGTGCCAGCAGCCAACCTGGAGACTCTGGGGCCAACGTCCTGACTTTC.

The chain carries TRBV10-3 and TRBJ2-2; a weak D match, TRBD2 (6 bases). The CDR3 extends over 15 amino acids. CDR1 and CDR2 (germline): ENHRY, SYGVKD. V lost 4 bases to trimming and J lost 4 bases, with 13 bases between them. The CDR3 is CAISVRGIATGELFF. The CDR3 DNA reads TGTGCCATCAGTGTCCGGGGGATAGCCACCGGGGAGCTGTTTTTT.

This clone occurred a few times. The chain combines TRBV27 with TRBJ2-1; 7 bases align to TRBD2. Germline lookup yields CDR1 MNHEY and CDR2 SMNVEV (reference sequence). Unmatched junction bases numbered 2, after V lost 3 bases and J lost 3 bases. The CDR3 covers 14 residues. CDR3 amino acids: CASSFGLDYNEQFF. The CDR3 DNA reads as TGTGCCAGCAGTTTCGGACTAGACTACAATGAGCAGTTCTTC.

The CDR3 region has the DNA TGTGCCAGCAGCTTAACAGCATTGGGCTACACCTTC. Translation: CASSLTALGYTF. V gene TRBV7-9 combines with J gene TRBJ1-2; D remains ambiguous. This CDR3 has 12 amino acids. Germline lookup yields CDR1 SEHNR and CDR2 FQNEAQ (reference sequence). The V end lost 2 bases, the J end lost 8 bases, and 9 bases lay between the germline ends.

This clone was seen a handful of times. The chain has TRBV20-1 and TRBJ1-2; D is unclear. The germline gives CDR1 DFQATT, CDR2 SNEGSKA (reference sequence). The length of the CDR3 is 10 residues. The CDR3 loop reads CTTARNGYTF. As DNA, the CDR3 is TGCACCACAGCGAGAAATGGCTACACCTTC.

This clone occurred a few times. The chain employs TRBV28 and TRBJ2-1; tentatively, D is TRBD1 or TRBD2 (6 bases each). The germline V and J ends were trimmed by 3 bases and 5 bases, with 11 bases remaining between them. The CDR3 consists of 14 residues. The germline V gene encodes CDR1 MDHEN and CDR2 SYDVKM. The CDR3 protein is CASSLAGQHNEQFF. In DNA, the CDR3 is TGTGCCAGCAGTTTGGCGGGACAACACAATGAGCAGTTCTTC.

The gene calls are TRBV4-2 and TRBJ2-1; a weak D match, TRBD2 (6 bases). The CDR3 has 18 residues. Germline V gene sequence: CDR1 LGHNA, CDR2 YNFKEQ. V was shortened by 1 base and J by 1 base, with 17 bases between the two germline ends. CDR3 amino acids: CASSQGEGGIASYNEQFF. CDR3 DNA sequence: TGTGCCAGCAGCCAAGGTGAAGGCGGGATAGCATCCTACAATGAGCAGTTCTTC.

The rearrangement uses TRBV15 and TRBJ2-1; TRBD2 is a possible D gene (6 bases). Germline loops: CDR1 LNHNV, CDR2 YYDKDF (reference sequence). The CDR3 has 14 residues. V was pared by 1 base and J by 2 bases, with 6 bases between. The CDR3 loop reads CATSRGEAYNEQFF. CDR3 nucleotide sequence: TGTGCCACCAGCAGAGGGGAGGCCTACAATGAGCAGTTCTTC.

V and J are TRBV6-1 and TRBJ2-3; no reliable D call. The CDR3 runs 13 residues. Trimming left V 3 bases short and J 6 bases short, with 10 bases between. Germline V gene sequence: CDR1 MNHNS, CDR2 SASEGT. In nucleotides, the CDR3 is TGTGCCAGCAGTGACTTCTTAACGGATACGCAGTATTTT. Protein: CASSDFLTDTQYF.

In this sample, this clone turned up a few times. The chain carries TRBV7-8 and TRBJ2-2, with 14 bases aligning to TRBD2. The CDR3 extends over 16 amino acids. The germline gives CDR1 SGHVS, CDR2 FQNEAQ. Germline trimming cut 5 bases from V and 7 bases from J; bases unmatched to any gene: 6. The CDR3 is CASSLGTSGSGGELFF. The CDR3 DNA reads as TGTGCCAGCAGCCTGGGGACTAGCGGGAGTGGCGGGGAGCTGTTTTTT.

This clone was picked up a small number of times. CDR3 bases: TGTGCCAGCAGGGAGTATGGCGAGACCCAGTACTTC. Translated: CASREYGETQYF. The chain joins TRBV2 to TRBJ2-5; D is ambiguous. The V end lost 6 bases, the J end lost 5 bases, and 10 bases lay between the germline ends. CDR1 is SNHLY, CDR2 FYNNEI, per germline. The CDR3 has 12 residues.

The J gene is TRBJ2-2, the V gene TRBV6-5; D not resolved. This CDR3 comprises 15 residues. V gave up 5 bases and J gave up 5 bases, with 15 bases separating them. Germline values: CDR1 MNHEY, CDR2 SVGAGI. CDR3 in DNA: TGTGCCAGCAGTGGTCGCGAGGCCGGGACCGGGGAGCTGTTTTTT. This codes for CASSGREAGTGELFF.

CDR3 DNA sequence: TGTGCCATCAGTCCTACTAGCGGATCCACCGGGGAGCTGTTTTTT. Translation gives CAISPTSGSTGELFF. The chain has TRBV10-3 and TRBJ2-2, with 8 bases that match TRBD2. Per germline, CDR1 ENHRY and CDR2 SYGVKD. With 5 bases clipped from V and 4 bases from J, the junction kept 6 bases outside the gene matches. The length of the CDR3 is 15 residues.

A few counts support this clone. The chain joins TRBV7-2 to TRBJ2-1, with D perhaps matching TRBD2 (5 bases). Germline V gene sequence: CDR1 SGHTA, CDR2 FQGNSA. The CDR3 totals 17 residues. V shed 6 bases and J shed 7 bases, with 25 bases lying between them. The CDR3 reads CASRPTSPRWRRNEQFF. DNA for the CDR3: TGTGCCAGCAGGCCCACATCCCCCCGCTGGAGGAGGAATGAGCAGTTCTTC.

This clone came up a few times. The CDR3, as DNA: TGTGCCAGTAGTATCAGGGGGCGGATCTACGAGCAGTACTTC. It codes for CASSIRGRIYEQYF. The chain employs TRBV19 and TRBJ2-7; 8 bases align to TRBD1. V trimming: 3 bases; J trimming: 3 bases; junction bases outside the gene matches: 4. CDR3 size: 14 residues. Germline V gene data show CDR1 as LNHDA and CDR2 as SQIVND (reference sequence).

This clone has just a few counts. V gene TRBV18 combines with J gene TRBJ2-1; 10 nucleotides match TRBD2. Germline CDR1 reads KGHSH; CDR2 reads LQKENI. The CDR3 has 15 residues. J gave up 10 bases and V 5 bases, and 11 bases lay outside the gene matches. The CDR3 DNA follows: TGTGCCAGCTCATCCCAATCGGAGGGACTAGCGGAGCAGTTCTTC. Encoded protein: CASSSQSEGLAEQFF. The full variable domain, with the rest looked up from reference TRBV18 and TRBJ2-1, is NAGVMQNPRHLVRRRGQEARLRCSPMKGHSHVYWYRQLPEEGLKFMVYLQKENIIDESGMPKERFSAEFPKEGPSILRIQQVVRGDSAAYFCASSSQSEGLAEQFFGPGTRLTVL.

This clone came up a few times. This sequence joins TRBV29-1 and TRBJ1-4, with 10 bases identical to TRBD1. Unmatched junction bases numbered 6, after V lost 6 bases and J lost 8 bases. This CDR3 contains 13 residues. Germline V lookup: CDR1 SQVTM, CDR2 ANQGSEA. CDR3 DNA: TGCAGCGTAGTCCGGGACAGGGGCGAAAAACTGTTTTTT. Protein: CSVVRDRGEKLFF.

This clone was seen more than once but under ten times. The junction does not match germline at one end; this may be a read error. The chain uses TRBV6-6 and TRBJ2-4; tentatively, D is TRBD1 or TRBD2 (5 bases each). Germline V gives CDR1 MNHNY, CDR2 SVGAGI (reference sequence). There are 13 residues in the CDR3. The DNA for the CDR3 is TGTGCCATCAGTGAGGGGTTAGCGAACATTCAGTACTTC. Translated, it gives CAISEGLANIQYF.

This clone was recorded a few times. This chain joins TRBV18 and TRBJ2-1, with TRBD2 matching over 8 bases. Looked up from germline, CDR1 is KGHSH and CDR2 is LQKENI. CDR3 size: 16 residues. After removal of 3 bases from V and 3 bases from J, the junction contained 7 bases not matched to a gene. In nucleotides, the CDR3 is TGTGCCAGCTCACCTCGCGGCGCGGGGGGCTACAATGAGCAGTTCTTC. This encodes CASSPRGAGGYNEQFF.

A few counts support this clone. The chain links TRBV27 to TRBJ2-1, with TRBD2 matching 12 bases. J lost 7 bases, V lost 4 bases, and 17 bases had no gene match. The CDR3 extends over 19 amino acids. Germline V gene lookup returns CDR1 MNHEY and CDR2 SMNVEV (reference sequence). CDR3 sequence reads: CASSSLSSPLAGGENEQFF. In DNA form, the CDR3 reads TGTGCCAGCAGTTCCCTTTCATCCCCCCTAGCGGGAGGGGAGAATGAGCAGTTCTTC.

This clone was detected a few times. Other DNA sequences in this specimen translate into the identical CDR3. The rearrangement joins TRBV18 to TRBJ2-2; 8 bases fit TRBD1. After removal of 3 bases from V and 5 bases from J, the junction contained 8 bases not matched to a gene. This CDR3 has 16 residues. Germline V gene sequence: CDR1 KGHSH, CDR2 LQKENI. The DNA for the CDR3 is TGTGCCAGCTCACCCCCCGGGCAGGGGGCGACCGGGGAGCTGTTTTTT. This codes for CASSPPGQGATGELFF.

The J gene is TRBJ2-2, the V gene TRBV2, with D unclear. The CDR3 has 12 residues. CDR1 SNHLY and CDR2 FYNNEI come from the germline V gene. Trimming took 5 bases from V and 2 from J, leaving 3 bases between them. The CDR3 DNA reads as TGTGCCAGCAGTCAAAACACCGGGGAGCTGTTTTTT. This gives the protein CASSQNTGELFF.